This T cell receptor (beta chain) was observed in a study of CD4 T cell repertoires in COVID-19. Overall study results and limits: SARS-CoV and/or HKU1 spike cultures shared between roughly 7 and 25% of SARS-CoV-2 clonotypes. Sharing of several most expanded SARS-CoV-2-reactive clonotypes across memory subsets suggested intraclonal diversification.

These memory T cells were uncultured and sequenced directly after ex vivo isolation. CDR1 SQVTM and CDR2 ANQGSEA come from the germline V gene. The CDR3 is 12 amino acids. The germline V and J ends were trimmed by 2 bases and 6 bases, with 11 bases remaining between them. With regard to this clone: Its cognate antigen is unknown.

TCRdb's table, derived via immunoSEQ multiplex PCR, lists solely in-frame clones and lacks some. The sample yields under 8,500 clones, 80% to 85% seen once. The sample here was effector memory CD4+ T cells from blood, taken before the COVID-19 pandemic. This TCR was recovered from a human donor who had COVID-19. V is TRBV29-1 and J is TRBJ2-7; TRBD2 might be the D (6 bases). CDR3 sequence (DNA): TGCAGCGTTGAACAGTCAGCGGGCGAGCAGTACTTC. Protein product: CSVEQSAGEQYF.